Each of the 24 T cell receptor beta chains below was sequenced from the same sample in a study of T cells in localized non-small cell lung cancer. TCRdb's table, derived via immunoSEQ multiplex PCR, lists solely in-frame clones and lacks some. This table holds roughly 30,000 clones, 80% to 85% found once. Sequencing used peripheral blood mononuclear cells, obtained before any cancer treatment. The receptors were sampled from a man aged 35 to 70 with stage III lung adenocarcinoma.

The V call is TRBV7-8, the J call TRBJ2-5, with a possible D match to TRBD2 (5 bases). CDR1 and CDR2 from the germline V gene are SGHVS and FQNEAQ. CDR3 length: 14 amino acids. V was trimmed by 6 bases and J by 2 bases, leaving 13 bases between them. This chain's CDR3 is CASSRMRGQETQYF. DNA of the CDR3: TGTGCCAGCAGTCGCATGCGCGGGCAAGAGACCCAGTACTTC.

V is TRBV4-1 and J is TRBJ1-2; D unclear. The CDR3 length is 12 residues. Between the trimmed V and J ends, which lost 6 bases and 4 bases, there was a span of 9 bases. Germline CDR1 and CDR2: MGHRA and YSYEKL. The chain's CDR3 is CASRGTSYGYTF. The DNA of the CDR3 is TGCGCCAGCAGAGGAACTTCCTATGGCTACACCTTC.

This clone showed up just once. The V call is TRBV29-1, the J call TRBJ2-2; D unclear. V was trimmed by 4 bases and J by 3 bases, leaving 6 bases between them. This CDR3 spans 12 amino acids. From germline, CDR1 is SQVTM and CDR2 ANQGSEA. The CDR3 protein is CSVVRYTGELFF. CDR3 nucleotide sequence: TGCAGCGTTGTTCGGTACACCGGGGAGCTGTTTTTT.

V is TRBV15 and J is TRBJ2-3; D unresolved. Germline loops: CDR1 LNHNV, CDR2 YYDKDF (reference sequence). The CDR3 is made up of 12 amino acids. Trimming stripped 1 base from V and 5 bases from J, with 4 bases between. DNA for the CDR3: TGTGCCACCAGCAGAGTGGGAGATACGCAGTATTTT. Amino acid sequence: CATSRVGDTQYF.

CDR3 region: CATILRGDSPLHF. CDR3 sequence (DNA): TGTGCCACCATTCTAAGAGGGGATTCACCCCTCCACTTT. The chain carries TRBV6-1 and TRBJ1-6; D possibly corresponds to TRBD1 (5 bases). The ends were cut back, 10 bases at V and 8 bases at J, with 15 bases in the middle. The V gene's germline CDR1 is MNHNS and CDR2 SASEGT. The CDR3 length is 13 residues.

The V call is TRBV5-5, the J call TRBJ2-7, with 8 nucleotides matching TRBD1. Per germline, CDR1 SGHKS and CDR2 YYEKEE (reference sequence). The V segment lost 3 bases and the J segment 5 bases; nucleotides outside the gene matches: 4. The CDR3 totals 13 residues. In DNA, the CDR3 is TGTGCCAGCAGCTCGGACAGGGCCCACGAGCAGTACGTC. It is translated as CASSSDRAHEQYV.

This clone was detected a few times. V and J are TRBV7-8 and TRBJ1-5; no clear D gene. CDR1 and CDR2 (germline): SGHVS, FQNEAQ. Trimming pared 1 base from V and 6 bases from J, leaving 7 bases between. CDR3 length: 13 residues. CDR3 residues: CASSLGFSQPQHF. The CDR3 DNA sequence: TGTGCCAGCAGCTTAGGGTTCTCTCAGCCCCAGCATTTT.

The genes are TRBV28 and TRBJ1-2, with no clear D. This CDR3 comprises 13 residues. The V gene lost 5 bases and the J gene lost 8 bases, with 15 bases spanning the gap. Germline values: CDR1 MDHEN, CDR2 SYDVKM. The CDR3 loop is CASSVPGAYGYTF. The CDR3 bases are TGTGCCAGCAGTGTCCCGGGCGCGTACGGCTACACCTTC.

A single count supports this clone. This CDR3 reads CASRLTGDKNIQYF. The CDR3 nucleotides are TGTGCCAGCAGACTTACAGGGGATAAAAACATTCAGTACTTC. This sequence joins TRBV5-5 and TRBJ2-4, with 7 bases that match TRBD1. The CDR3 is 14 amino acids. Germline values: CDR1 SGHKS, CDR2 YYEKEE (reference sequence). The J segment lost 4 bases and the V segment lost 5 bases, leaving 6 bases of the junction unmatched. The variable domain in full, with the rest retrieved from reference TRBV5-5 and TRBJ2-4, is DAGVTQSPTHLIKTRGQQVTLRCSPISGHKSVSWYQQVLGQGPQFIFQYYEKEERGRGNFPDRFSARQFPNYSSELNVNALLLGDSALYLCASRLTGDKNIQYFGAGTRLSVL.

The CDR3 is CASTETPGGTEAFF. DNA for the CDR3: TGCGCCAGCACCGAGACCCCAGGGGGCACTGAAGCTTTCTTT. The gene calls are TRBV5-1 and TRBJ1-1; 7 bases match TRBD1. Per the germline V gene, CDR1 is SGHRS and CDR2 is YFSETQ. The CDR3 runs 14 residues. Trimming cost V 6 bases and J 4 bases; bases outside gene matches: 9.

V gene TRBV6-1 combines with J gene TRBJ2-4, with D possibly being TRBD2 (6 bases). CDR1 and CDR2 from the germline V gene are MNHNS and SASEGT. The CDR3 runs to 14 residues. V dropped 5 bases and J dropped 8 bases, with 16 bases sitting between them. The CDR3 loop reads CASSIRDWVDIQYF. CDR3 DNA sequence: TGTGCCAGCAGTATCCGGGACTGGGTGGACATTCAGTACTTC.

The CDR3 is CASRLERGNQPQHF. The CDR3 DNA reads as TGTGCCAGCAGGTTAGAGCGCGGCAATCAGCCCCAGCATTTT. J is TRBJ1-5 and V is TRBV28; D remains ambiguous. V gave up 6 bases and J gave up 2 bases, with 11 bases separating them. Germline V gene sequence: CDR1 MDHEN, CDR2 SYDVKM. The CDR3 sequence is 14 residues long.

V gene TRBV28 combines with J gene TRBJ1-3, with D uncertain. This CDR3 has 16 amino acids. The V gene's germline CDR1 is MDHEN and CDR2 SYDVKM. Trimming took 3 bases from V and 0 from J, leaving 12 bases between them. CDR3 coding DNA: TGTGCCAGCAGTTTGAGCGAATGGGGCTCTGGAAACACCATATATTTT. Amino acid sequence: CASSLSEWGSGNTIYF.

The V call is TRBV13, the J call TRBJ2-5; D is possibly TRBD2 (6 bases). The CDR3 runs 16 residues. From germline, CDR1 is PRHDT and CDR2 FYEKMQ (reference sequence). V lost 3 bases, J lost 1 base, and 15 bases lay in between. CDR3 in DNA: TGTGCCAGCAGCTTGGGCCGGGAGAGGCCCCAAGAGACCCAGTACTTC. Protein product: CASSLGRERPQETQYF.

This chain uses TRBV7-9 with TRBJ1-1; no clear D. V was shortened by 1 base and J by 1 base, with 7 bases between the two germline ends. The CDR3 sequence is 14 residues long. CDR1 is SEHNR and CDR2 is FQNEAQ in the germline V gene (reference sequence). CDR3 sequence (DNA): TGTGCCAGCAGCTTAGTCGGTGAGAACACTGAAGCTTTCTTT. Translation gives CASSLVGENTEAFF.

The rearrangement links TRBV10-3 to TRBJ2-1, with D perhaps matching TRBD2 (5 bases). CDR3 length equals 11 residues. V was trimmed by 10 bases and J by 8 bases, leaving 12 bases between them. Looked up from germline, CDR1 is ENHRY and CDR2 is SYGVKD. In DNA, the CDR3 is TGTGCCACCACATGGCGGGATGAGCAGTTCTTC. Amino acid sequence: CATTWRDEQFF.

The chain combines TRBV19 with TRBJ1-6, with 7 bases identical to TRBD1. The CDR3 length is 14 residues. The J segment lost 6 bases and the V segment lost 5 bases, leaving 4 bases of the junction unmatched. In germline, CDR1 is LNHDA, CDR2 SQIVND (reference sequence). Here the CDR3 reads CASSPQGVNSPLHF. The DNA for the CDR3 is TGTGCCAGTAGTCCTCAGGGGGTTAATTCACCCCTCCACTTT.

The V call is TRBV15, the J call TRBJ2-1; D uncertain. The CDR3 runs 13 residues. V lost 0 bases and J lost 5, with 5 bases in between. In germline, CDR1 is LNHNV, CDR2 YYDKDF (reference sequence). The CDR3 loop reads CATSRDQNNEQFF. The CDR3 DNA is TGTGCCACCAGCAGAGATCAGAACAATGAGCAGTTCTTC.

The rearrangement joins TRBV28 to TRBJ1-6, with no clear D. Germline-derived CDR1 and CDR2 are MDHEN and SYDVKM. The V end was cut by 4 bases, the J end by 7 bases, with 11 bases between. The CDR3 runs to 14 residues. CDR3 DNA: TGTGCCAGCAGTTATCGGGCGGCGAATTCACCCCTCCACTTT. This translates into CASSYRAANSPLHF.

J is TRBJ1-5 and V is TRBV6-1; maybe TRBD1 (5 bases). Per the germline V gene, CDR1 is MNHNS and CDR2 is SASEGT. The CDR3 consists of 16 residues. With 3 bases removed from V and 6 bases from J, the gap between germline ends came to 18 bases. The DNA of the CDR3 is TGTGCCAGCAGTGATTATGGTGGGGGAGGTGGTCAGCCCCAGCATTTT. This encodes CASSDYGGGGGQPQHF.

This chain links TRBV19 with TRBJ1-6, with D hard to call. Trimming took 3 bases from V and 7 from J, leaving 10 bases between them. Germline V gene lookup returns CDR1 LNHDA and CDR2 SQIVND (reference sequence). The CDR3 has 14 amino acids. The CDR3 region is CASSMVGENSPLHF. The CDR3 DNA reads as TGTGCCAGTAGTATGGTTGGGGAGAATTCACCCCTCCACTTT.

The chain recombines TRBV9 with TRBJ2-1; D not certain. Trimming took off 4 bases at V and 0 bases at J, with 8 bases between the two ends. The CDR3 runs to 14 residues. Germline CDR1 and CDR2: SGDLS and YYNGEE. In nucleotides, the CDR3 is TGTGCCAGCAGCTCTCGCAGCTCCTACAATGAGCAGTTCTTC. Translating it yields CASSSRSSYNEQFF.

This clone has only a few counts. The chain links TRBV6-1 to TRBJ1-5, with TRBD1 identical over 7 bases. This CDR3 comprises 15 residues. V was clipped by 4 bases and J by 1 base; unmatched bases: 4. In germline, CDR1 is MNHNS, CDR2 SASEGT. The CDR3 nucleotides are TGTGCCAGCAGTGGACGACAGGGCAGCAATCAGCCCCAGCATTTT. Its protein product is CASSGRQGSNQPQHF.

J is TRBJ1-5 and V is TRBV5-8, with D perhaps TRBD1 (5 bases). The CDR3 loop spans 15 amino acids. The V end was cut by 4 bases, the J end by 3 bases, with 14 bases between. Per the germline V gene, CDR1 is SGHTS and CDR2 is YDEGEE. The CDR3 DNA sequence: TGTGCCAGCAGCCGAGGGACGGCAAACAATCAGCCCCAGCATTTT. It specifies CASSRGTANNQPQHF.